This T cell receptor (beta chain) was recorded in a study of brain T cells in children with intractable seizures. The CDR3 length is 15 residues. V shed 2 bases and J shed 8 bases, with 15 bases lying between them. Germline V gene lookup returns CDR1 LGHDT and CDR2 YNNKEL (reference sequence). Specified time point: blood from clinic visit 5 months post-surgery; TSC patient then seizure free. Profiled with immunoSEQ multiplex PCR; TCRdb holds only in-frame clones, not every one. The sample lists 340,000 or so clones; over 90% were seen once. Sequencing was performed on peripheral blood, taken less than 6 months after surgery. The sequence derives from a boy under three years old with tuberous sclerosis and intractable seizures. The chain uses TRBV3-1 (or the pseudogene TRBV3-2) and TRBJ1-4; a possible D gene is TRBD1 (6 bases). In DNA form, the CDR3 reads TGTGCCAGCAGCCAACTGACAGGAGGAGGAGAAAAACTGTTTTTT. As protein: CASSQLTGGGEKLFF.